Following are 8 T cell receptor beta chains from one sample sequenced in a study of Graves' ophthalmopathy and Graves' hyperthyroidism. Amplification of TCR beta CDR3 regions used RNA transcripts. A first-round RT-PCR used HTBI primers, followed by a second-round multiplex PCR. MiXCR, applied by TCRdb to the multiplex PCR reads, yields one record per CDR3 protein. The table has 200,000 to 250,000 distinct CDR3 sequences, around a fifth seen once. The sample taken for sequencing was peripheral blood. These receptors were collected from a woman aged 45-65 years with Graves' ophthalmopathy.

Ten or more counts support this clonotype. The chain links TRBV30 to TRBJ2-7; possibly TRBD2 for D (6 bases). This CDR3 has 15 residues. Trimming took 7 bases from V and 5 from J, leaving 24 bases between them. Germline V gene sequence: CDR1 GTSNPN, CDR2 SVGIG (reference sequence). The CDR3 loop reads CASSRGQGGVHEQYF. In DNA form, the CDR3 reads TGTGCCTCCTCCCGCGGGCAGGGAGGCGTCCACGAGCAGTACTTC.

A word on this clonotype: An end of the junction differs from the germline gene, which may be a read error. The chain couples TRBV28 to TRBJ2-7; D is perhaps TRBD2 (6 bases). The length of the CDR3 is 14 residues. Germline V gene lookup returns CDR1 MDHEN and CDR2 SYDVKM. The CDR3 here is CASSWEVAEDEQSF. The CDR3 DNA is TGTGCCAGCAGTTGGGAGGTAGCCGAAGACGAGCAGTCCTTC.

This clonotype was picked up many times. The V call is TRBV7-6, the J call TRBJ1-2; D is undetermined. Germline V gene data show CDR1 as SGHVS and CDR2 as FNYEAQ. Trimming stripped 4 bases from V and 2 bases from J, with 8 bases between. The CDR3 consists of 13 residues. Here the CDR3 DNA reads TGTGCCAGCAGCTCGGGAGCAAACTATGGCTACACCTTC. Translating it yields CASSSGANYGYTF.

This clonotype was observed many times. The rearrangement links TRBV11-1 to TRBJ1-2, with 9 bases aligning to TRBD1. The CDR3 has 17 residues. Trimming at V came to 1 base and at J to 3 bases, leaving 9 bases not matched to a gene. In germline, CDR1 is SGHAT, CDR2 FQDESV (reference sequence). This CDR3 is CASSLGDTGGPYYGYTF. In DNA form, the CDR3 reads TGTGCCAGCAGCTTAGGGGATACAGGGGGCCCCTACTATGGCTACACCTTC.

This clonotype has ten or more counts. The genes are TRBV20-1 and TRBJ1-2, with D maybe TRBD1 (5 bases). The CDR3 loop spans 15 amino acids. CDR1 and CDR2 from the germline V gene are DFQATT and SNEGSKA (reference sequence). The germline V and J ends were trimmed by 2 bases and 3 bases, with 16 bases remaining between them. The CDR3 region is CSARKGRWDYYGYTF. The CDR3 bases are TGCAGTGCTAGAAAGGGTCGGTGGGACTACTATGGCTACACCTTC.

This clonotype occurred a few times. The V and J genes are TRBV30 and TRBJ1-2, with 7 nucleotides matching TRBD1. The CDR3 length is 15 residues. Germline assignment: CDR1 GTSNPN and CDR2 SVGIG (reference sequence). The V gene end was trimmed by 0 bases and the J gene end by 8 bases; junction bases not matched to a gene: 12. Here the CDR3 reads CAWSVRLGDSSGYTF. The CDR3 nucleotides read TGTGCCTGGAGTGTACGCCTAGGGGACAGCAGCGGCTACACCTTC.

DNA for the CDR3: TGTGCCAGCAGCTTGAACAGGGAAAGGTCCTACGAGCAGTACTTC. Translation: CASSLNRERSYEQYF. The V call is TRBV5-5, the J call TRBJ2-7, with D perhaps matching TRBD1 (6 bases). CDR3 length equals 15 residues. CDR1 is SGHKS and CDR2 is YYEKEE in the germline V gene (reference sequence). Between the trimmed V and J ends, which lost 1 base and 1 base, there was a span of 12 bases.

This clonotype was observed a handful of times. The V and J genes are TRBV27 and TRBJ2-3, with 10 bases aligning to TRBD2. CDR3 length equals 17 residues. Trimming cost V 5 bases and J 3 bases; bases outside gene matches: 11. Germline V gene data show CDR1 as MNHEY and CDR2 as SMNVEV (reference sequence). Written as DNA, the CDR3 is TGTGCCAGCAGTGAAGGGTCTAGCGGGAGCGTAACAGATACGCAGTATTTT. Its protein is CASSEGSSGSVTDTQYF.